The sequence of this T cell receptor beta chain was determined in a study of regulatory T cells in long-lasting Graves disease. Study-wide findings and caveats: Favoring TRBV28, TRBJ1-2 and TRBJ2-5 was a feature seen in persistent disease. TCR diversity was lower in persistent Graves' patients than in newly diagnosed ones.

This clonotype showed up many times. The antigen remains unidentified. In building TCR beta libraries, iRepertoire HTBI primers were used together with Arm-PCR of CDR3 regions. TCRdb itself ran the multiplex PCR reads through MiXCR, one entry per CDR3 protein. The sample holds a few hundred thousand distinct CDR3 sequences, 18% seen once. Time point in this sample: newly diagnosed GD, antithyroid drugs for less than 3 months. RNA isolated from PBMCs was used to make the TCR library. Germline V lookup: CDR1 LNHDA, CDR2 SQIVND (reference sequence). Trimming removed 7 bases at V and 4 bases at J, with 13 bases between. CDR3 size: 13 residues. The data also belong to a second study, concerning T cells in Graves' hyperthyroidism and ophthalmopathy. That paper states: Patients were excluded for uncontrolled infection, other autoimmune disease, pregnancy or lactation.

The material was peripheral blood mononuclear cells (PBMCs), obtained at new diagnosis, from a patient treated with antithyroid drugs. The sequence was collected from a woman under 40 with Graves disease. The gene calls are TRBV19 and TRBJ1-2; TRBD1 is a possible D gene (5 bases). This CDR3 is CASNPGTLYGYTF. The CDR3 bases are TGTGCCAGTAACCCCGGGACCCTCTATGGCTACACCTTC.